The clone carrying this T cell receptor beta chain was observed a few times. Its matching antigen is unknown. This CDR3 spans 15 amino acids. The junction had 1 base not matched to a gene; V was cut back by 0 bases and J by 1 base. In germline, CDR1 is SGHTS, CDR2 YDEGEE. The entry originates in a study of cytomegalovirus exposure and HLA in healthy donors. The PCR ran on 60 Vbeta and 13 Jbeta primers. The table came from immunoSEQ multiplex PCR; TCRdb's copy has only in-frame clones and leaves some out. In the table there are over 200,000 clones, over 70% of which are singletons. The study's findings and limits: HLA allele associations emerged for around 15,000 TCR beta sequences in a later analysis, at 0.05 false discovery rate.

The chain is built from TRBV5-8 and TRBJ2-1; 7 positions agree with TRBD2. The origin of this receptor is a woman aged 55-70 years in good health and CMV-seropositive. The material sequenced was PBMCs. CDR3 sequence: CASSLVGGSYNEQFF. The CDR3 DNA sequence: TGTGCCAGCAGCTTGGTGGGGGGGTCCTACAATGAGCAGTTCTTC. Full variable domain (remainder filled in from reference TRBV5-8 and TRBJ2-1): EAGVTQSPTHLIKTRGQQATLRCSPISGHTSVYWYQQALGLGLQFLLWYDEGEERNRGNFPPRFSGRQFPNYSSELNVNALELEDSALYLCASSLVGGSYNEQFFGPGTRLTVL.